A selection of T cell receptor beta chains follows, all from one sample in a study of T cells in Graves' hyperthyroidism and ophthalmopathy. TCRdb fed the multiplex PCR reads into MiXCR, producing one record per CDR3 protein. The repertoire includes roughly 400,000 distinct CDR3 sequences, around a sixth of them detected once, and approximately 30% sits in the top ten. The material sequenced was blood. The receptors stem from a woman between 18 and 29 years old with Graves' hyperthyroidism that later progressed to Graves' ophthalmopathy. The CDR3 runs from the conserved cysteine through the conserved F or W. A D gene is named only where the DNA matches it firmly. The size entry is marked missing in some rows and otherwise reads once, few, many or a size class.

V,J,size,D,CDR3,DNA
TRBV5-1,TRBJ2-3,many,TRBD2,CASSSGLAGGFGTQYF,TGCGCCAGCAGCTCCGGACTAGCGGGAGGATTTGGTACGCAGTATTTT
TRBV7-2,TRBJ1-2,NA,NA,CASSFPAQGSYGYTF,TGTGCCAGCAGCTTCCCTGCCCAGGGGAGCTATGGCTACACCTTC
TRBV7-2,TRBJ2-2,NA,NA,CASSLVGVQNTGELFF,TGTGCCAGCAGCTTAGTCGGGGTCCAAAACACCGGGGAGCTGTTTTTT
TRBV7-2,TRBJ1-3,many,TRBD1,CASSARQGEGGNTIYF,TGTGCCAGCAGCGCACGACAGGGTGAGGGTGGAAACACCATATATTTT
TRBV6-1,TRBJ1-5,NA,TRBD1,CASFQDRGQPQHF,TGTGCCAGCTTCCAGGACAGGGGCCAGCCCCAGCATTTT
TRBV28,TRBJ2-7,many,NA,CASSSDSAGSYEQYF,TGTGCCAGCAGTTCGGACTCAGCGGGCTCCTACGAGCAGTACTTC
TRBV3-1,TRBJ2-7,few,TRBD2,CASSTWMGRGRSYEQYF,TGTGCCAGCAGCACTTGGATGGGGAGGGGCCGCTCCTACGAGCAGTACTTC
TRBV29-1,TRBJ2-1,few,NA,CSVALANEQFF,TGCAGCGTTGCCCTAGCGAATGAGCAGTTCTTC
TRBV7-9,TRBJ2-2,NA,NA,CASSYPGGSNTGELFF,TGTGCCAGCAGCTACCCGGGGGGCTCGAACACCGGGGAGCTGTTTTTT
TRBV5-5,TRBJ2-6,few,NA,CASSSRGVGGANVLTF,TGTGCCAGCAGCAGCAGGGGAGTGGGGGGGGCCAACGTCCTGACTTTC
TRBV29-1,TRBJ2-2,many,NA,CSVLRAANTGELFF,TGCAGCGTTCTACGGGCAGCGAACACCGGGGAGCTGTTTTTT
TRBV29-1,TRBJ2-1,many,TRBD1,CSVLTGAGNEQFF,TGCAGCGTCCTGACAGGGGCGGGCAATGAGCAGTTCTTC
TRBV9,TRBJ2-2,NA,NA,CASSVTGQDTGELFF,TGTGCCAGCAGCGTAACAGGGCAAGACACCGGGGAGCTGTTTTTT
TRBV19,TRBJ2-3,NA,NA,CASSNSLMTVSTDTQYF,TGTGCCAGTAGCAATTCCTTGATGACAGTCTCCACAGATACGCAGTATTTT
TRBV5-1,TRBJ2-1,many,TRBD2,CASSVGSGRAHGQQFF,TGCGCCAGCAGCGTCGGGAGCGGGAGGGCGCACGGTCAGCAGTTCTTC
TRBV18,TRBJ2-7,many,NA,CASSPRQEEGYEQYF,TGTGCCAGCTCACCGCGGCAGGAGGAGGGCTACGAGCAGTACTTC
TRBV27,TRBJ1-2,many,TRBD1,CASSSTGSAYGYTF,TGTGCCAGCAGTTCGACAGGGTCGGCCTATGGCTACACCTTC
TRBV19,TRBJ1-4,NA,NA,CASTEGPTNEKLFF,TGTGCCAGTACGGAGGGACCAACTAATGAAAAACTGTTTTTT
TRBV5-8,TRBJ2-1,NA,TRBD2,CASSFGTSGSNYNEQFF,TGTGCCAGCAGCTTTGGGACTAGCGGGAGTAACTACAATGAGCAGTTCTTC
TRBV7-9,TRBJ2-1,NA,TRBD2,CASSENKGLAINEQFF,TGTGCCAGCAGCGAGAATAAGGGACTAGCGATCAATGAGCAGTTCTTC
TRBV2,TRBJ1-1,many,NA,CASNLGSTNTEAFF,TGTGCCAGCAATCTGGGATCGACGAACACTGAAGCTTTCTTT
TRBV3-1,TRBJ2-1,many,NA,CASSSYGGGGSSYNEQFF,TGTGCCAGCAGTTCCTACGGGGGCGGGGGAAGCTCCTACAATGAGCAGTTCTTC
TRBV20-1,TRBJ2-3,many,NA,CSAKLEADWRTDTQYF,TGCAGTGCTAAACTCGAGGCGGACTGGCGCACAGATACGCAGTATTTT
TRBV5-1,TRBJ2-7,NA,NA,CASTRDSSPYEQYF,TGCGCCAGCACCCGTGACTCCTCCCCCTACGAGCAGTACTTC
TRBV7-6,TRBJ2-7,many,NA,CASSLGTGASYEQYF,TGTGCCAGCAGCTTAGGTACGGGGGCATCCTACGAGCAGTACTTC